Below, 3 T cell receptor beta chains from the same sample are listed, as sequenced in a study of OX40 agonist ivuxolimab in advanced cancers. Only in-frame clones appear in the TCRdb table, and some are missing; sequencing was by immunoSEQ multiplex PCR. The sample carries fewer than 55,000 clones, about 87% recorded once. The input for sequencing was CD4+ or CD8+ T cells sorted from blood, taken in a trial of the OX40 agonist ivuxolimab. The origin of the receptors is an adult with an advanced solid tumor such as melanoma, head and neck, liver or kidney cancer.

This clone has a single count. CDR3: CASKSDRTGFGYTF. The DNA for the CDR3 is TGTGCCAGCAAGAGCGACCGGACAGGGTTTGGCTACACCTTC. The chain employs TRBV25-1 and TRBJ1-2; 8 bases align to TRBD1. The V gene end was trimmed by 7 bases and the J gene end by 7 bases; junction bases not matched to a gene: 11. The CDR3 runs to 14 residues. Germline lookup yields CDR1 MGHDK and CDR2 SYGVNS.

This rearrangement joins TRBV28 to TRBJ2-5, with a possible D match to TRBD1 (5 bases). With the DNA end fitting TRBJ2-7 better, the J assignment may be wrong. The CDR3 contains 14 residues. From germline, CDR1 is MDHEN and CDR2 SYDVKM. The CDR3 sequence: CASSHSPGHYEQYF. DNA for the CDR3: TGTGCCAGCAGTCACAGTCCCGGACACTACGAGCAGTACTTC.

V is TRBV28 and J is TRBJ2-7; perhaps TRBD2 as D (6 bases). V lost 3 bases and J lost 0, with 12 bases in between. This CDR3 is 15 amino acids long. Germline CDR1 reads MDHEN; CDR2 reads SYDVKM. For the CDR3, the DNA is TGTGCCAGCAGTTTGGGGGGAGCGAGCTCCTACGAGCAGTACTTC. Translation: CASSLGGASSYEQYF.